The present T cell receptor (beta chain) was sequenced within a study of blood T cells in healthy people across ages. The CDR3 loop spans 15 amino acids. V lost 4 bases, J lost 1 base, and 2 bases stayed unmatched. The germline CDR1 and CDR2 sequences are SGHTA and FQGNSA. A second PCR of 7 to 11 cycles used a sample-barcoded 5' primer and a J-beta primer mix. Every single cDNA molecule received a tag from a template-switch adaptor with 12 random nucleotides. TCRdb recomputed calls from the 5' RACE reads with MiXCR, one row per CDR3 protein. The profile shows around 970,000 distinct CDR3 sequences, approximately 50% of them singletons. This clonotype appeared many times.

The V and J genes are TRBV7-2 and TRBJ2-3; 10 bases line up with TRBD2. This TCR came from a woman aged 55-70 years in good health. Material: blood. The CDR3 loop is CASSSGLAGTDTQYF. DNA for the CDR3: TGTGCCAGCAGCTCTGGACTAGCGGGCACAGATACGCAGTATTTT.